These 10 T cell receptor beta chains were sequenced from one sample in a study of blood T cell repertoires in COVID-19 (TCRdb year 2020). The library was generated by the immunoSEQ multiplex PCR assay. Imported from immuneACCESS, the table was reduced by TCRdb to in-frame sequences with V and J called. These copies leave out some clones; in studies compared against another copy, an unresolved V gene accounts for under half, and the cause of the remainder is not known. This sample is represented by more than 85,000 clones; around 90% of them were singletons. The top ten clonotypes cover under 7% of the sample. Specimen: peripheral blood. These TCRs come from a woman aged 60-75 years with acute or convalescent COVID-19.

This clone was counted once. CDR3 in DNA: TGTGCCAGCGACCCTAGCGGGAGACTCAATGAGCAGTTCTTC. Translating it yields CASDPSGRLNEQFF. This chain uses TRBV28 with TRBJ2-1; TRBD2 aligns across 10 bases. Germline V gives CDR1 MDHEN, CDR2 SYDVKM. Trimming took 8 bases from V and 6 from J; bases not matched to a gene: 7. The CDR3 runs 14 residues.

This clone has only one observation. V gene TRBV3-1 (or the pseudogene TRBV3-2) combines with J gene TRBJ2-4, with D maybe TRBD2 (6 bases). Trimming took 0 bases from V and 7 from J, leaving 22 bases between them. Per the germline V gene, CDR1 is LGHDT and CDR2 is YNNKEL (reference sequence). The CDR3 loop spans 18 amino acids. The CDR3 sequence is CASSQDLRGYSLLNIQYF. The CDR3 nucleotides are TGTGCCAGCAGCCAAGACCTTCGGGGGTATTCGTTGCTTAACATTCAGTACTTC.

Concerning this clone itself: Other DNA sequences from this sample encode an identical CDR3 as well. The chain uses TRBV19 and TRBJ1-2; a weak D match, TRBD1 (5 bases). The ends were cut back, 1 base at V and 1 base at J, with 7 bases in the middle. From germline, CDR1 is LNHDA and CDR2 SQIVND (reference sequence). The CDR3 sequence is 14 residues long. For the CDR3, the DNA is TGTGCCAGTAGTATAGGCCAGGGTAACTATGGCTACACCTTC. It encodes CASSIGQGNYGYTF.

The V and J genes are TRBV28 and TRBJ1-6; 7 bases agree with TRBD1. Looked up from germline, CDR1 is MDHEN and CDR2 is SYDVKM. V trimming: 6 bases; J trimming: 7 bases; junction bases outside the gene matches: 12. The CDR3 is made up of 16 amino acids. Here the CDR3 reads CASRGGRDFFNSPLHF. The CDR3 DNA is TGTGCCAGCAGAGGGGGCAGGGATTTTTTCAATTCACCCCTCCACTTT.

The CDR3 nucleotides read TGTGCCATCGGAAGGACAGGACATTATGAGCAGTTCTTC. It translates to CAIGRTGHYEQFF. This chain joins TRBV27 and TRBJ2-1; 7 positions match TRBD1. Germline-derived CDR1 and CDR2 are MNHEY and SMNVEV (reference sequence). The CDR3 spans 13 residues. The J segment lost 8 bases and the V segment lost 10 bases, leaving 11 bases of the junction unmatched.

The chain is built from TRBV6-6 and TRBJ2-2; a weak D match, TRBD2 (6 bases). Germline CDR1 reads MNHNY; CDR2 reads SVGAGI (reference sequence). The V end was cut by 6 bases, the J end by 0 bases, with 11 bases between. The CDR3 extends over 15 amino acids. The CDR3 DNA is TGTGCCAGCAGGCTAGCGCCTGCGAACACCGGGGAGCTGTTTTTT. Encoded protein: CASRLAPANTGELFF.

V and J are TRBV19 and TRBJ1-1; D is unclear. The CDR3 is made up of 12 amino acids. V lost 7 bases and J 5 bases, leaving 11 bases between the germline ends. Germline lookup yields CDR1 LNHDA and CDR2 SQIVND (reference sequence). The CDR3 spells CASKTPRTEAFF. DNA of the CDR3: TGTGCCAGTAAAACCCCGCGTACTGAAGCTTTCTTT. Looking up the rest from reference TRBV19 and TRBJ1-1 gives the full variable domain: DGGITQSPKYLFRKEGQNVTLSCEQNLNHDAMYWYRQDPGQGLRLIYYSQIVNDFQKGDIAEGYSVSREKKESFPLTVTSAQKNPTAFYLCASKTPRTEAFFGQGTRLTVV.

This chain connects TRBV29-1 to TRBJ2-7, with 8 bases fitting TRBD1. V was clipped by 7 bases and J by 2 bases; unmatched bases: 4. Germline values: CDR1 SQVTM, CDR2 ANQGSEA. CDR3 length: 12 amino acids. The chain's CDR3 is CSGQTGAYEQYF. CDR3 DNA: TGCAGCGGCCAGACAGGGGCCTACGAGCAGTACTTC.

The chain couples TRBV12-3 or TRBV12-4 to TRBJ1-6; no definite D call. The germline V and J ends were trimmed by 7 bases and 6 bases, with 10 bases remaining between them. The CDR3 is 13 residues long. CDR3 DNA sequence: TGTGCCAGCACGACGGGGATTAATTCACCCCTCCACTTT. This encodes CASTTGINSPLHF.

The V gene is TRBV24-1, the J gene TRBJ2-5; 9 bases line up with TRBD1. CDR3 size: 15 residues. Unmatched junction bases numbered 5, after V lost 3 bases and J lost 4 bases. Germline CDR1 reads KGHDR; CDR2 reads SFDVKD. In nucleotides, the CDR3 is TGTGCCACCAGTGATCAGGACAGGGGTGGAGAGACCCAGTACTTC. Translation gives CATSDQDRGGETQYF.